This is a list of T cell receptor beta chains from one sample in a study of blood T cell repertoires in COVID-19. This table comes from immunoSEQ multiplex PCR, and its TCRdb copy is limited to in-frame clones, with some not included. This sample yields about 240,000 clones, of which about 83% are seen a single time; approximately 3.8% belongs to the top ten. Sequences were obtained from PBMCs or T cells enriched from blood (not recorded which). Source of these receptors: a woman aged 40 to 50 who had been exposed to COVID-19. CDR3s include the opening cysteine and the closing phenylalanine or tryptophan. D genes are given only for firm matches. Clone sizes are given selectively: once, few, many, or a class where the clone is expanded.

j_gene,d_gene,v_gene,abundance,CDR3nt,CDR3aa
TRBJ1-4,-,TRBV5-1,-,TGCGCCAGCAGCTTTGGAGGGGATATTGAAAAACTGTTTTTT,CASSFGGDIEKLFF
TRBJ2-1,TRBD1,TRBV9,-,TGTGCCAGCAGCTCCCGGGACAGGGGGCACAATGAGCAGTTCTTC,CASSSRDRGHNEQFF
TRBJ2-1,-,TRBV21-1,-,TGTGCCAGCAGTTTCGGGGTGACCAATGAGCAGTTCTTC,CASSFGVTNEQFF
TRBJ1-1,-,TRBV10-3,-,TGTGCCATCAGTCCTTCCGGGACTGAAGCTTTCTTT,CAISPSGTEAFF
TRBJ1-3,-,TRBV18,-,TGTGCCAGCTCACCAGACAGTTCTGGAAACACCATATATTTT,CASSPDSSGNTIYF
TRBJ1-2,-,TRBV30,-,TGTGCCTGGAGTCCTAATGCGCTTGTTTCCTATGGCTACACCTTC,CAWSPNALVSYGYTF
TRBJ1-2,-,TRBV3-1/TRBV3-2,-,TGTGCCAGCAGCTTGGGGGAGGATGGCTACACCTTC,CASSLGEDGYTF
TRBJ1-3,TRBD1,TRBV7-2,-,TGTGCCAGCAGCCCGGGGCAGGGGGTATCAGGAAACACCATATATTTT,CASSPGQGVSGNTIYF
TRBJ1-1,-,TRBV6-5,-,TGTGCCAGCAACACCAGGGGCAGCTCGGAAACTGAAGCTTTCTTT,CASNTRGSSETEAFF
TRBJ1-1,TRBD1,TRBV5-1,-,TGCGCCAGCAGCACTCTGACAGGGGATAACACTGAAGCTTTCTTT,CASSTLTGDNTEAFF
TRBJ1-5,-,TRBV9,-,TGTGCCAGCGGAAGTTCAGGGGGCAATCAGCCCCAGCATTTT,CASGSSGGNQPQHF
TRBJ2-5,TRBD1,TRBV5-5,once,TGTGCCAGCAGCTTGATAGGGACAGCAGAAGAGACCCAGTACTTC,CASSLIGTAEETQYF
TRBJ1-1,-,TRBV7-8,-,TGTGCCAGCAGCTCCCACCCGGGGACTGAAGCTTTCTTT,CASSSHPGTEAFF
TRBJ1-5,TRBD1,TRBV7-2,-,TGTGCCAGCAGTCGGACAGGGGGAGGTCAGCCCCAGCATTTT,CASSRTGGGQPQHF
TRBJ1-4,-,TRBV7-8,-,TGTGCCAGCAGCTTACAGGGGATTGTGGCTAATGAAAAACTGTTTTTT,CASSLQGIVANEKLFF
TRBJ2-7,TRBD1,TRBV5-1,-,TGCGCCAGCACCTCGGGACAGGGTAGCTCCTACGAGCAGTACTTC,CASTSGQGSSYEQYF
TRBJ1-4,-,TRBV11-3,-,TGTGCCAGCAGCTTAGGTCCGGGGGAAAAACTGTTTTTT,CASSLGPGEKLFF
TRBJ1-4,-,TRBV18,-,TGTGCCAGCACCCCGGACAGTAATGAAAAACTGTTTTTT,CASTPDSNEKLFF
TRBJ1-1,-,TRBV15,-,TGTGCCACCAGCAGAGAGTTTGTAGGGAGGTCAGCTTTCTTT,CATSREFVGRSAFF
TRBJ1-1,-,TRBV30,-,TGTGCCTGGACCCTCATAGGGAGCAAAGCTTTCTTT,CAWTLIGSKAFF
TRBJ1-1,-,TRBV11-2,-,TGTGCCAGCAGCAAGGGCAGGGGGAACACTGAAGCTTTCTTT,CASSKGRGNTEAFF
TRBJ1-6,TRBD1,TRBV27,-,TGTGCCAGCAGTTCCCGCAGGGGGAAGGGATATTCACCCCTCCACTTT,CASSSRRGKGYSPLHF
TRBJ2-3,-,TRBV2,-,TGTGCCAGCAGTTTTCTCGGGAGCACAGATACGCAGTATTTT,CASSFLGSTDTQYF
TRBJ2-2,TRBD2,TRBV5-4,-,TGTGCCAGCAGCTCCGGGGGCAGCGGGGGGGCCGGGGAGCTGTTTTTT,CASSSGGSGGAGELFF
TRBJ2-7,-,TRBV6-5,-,TGTGCCAGCAGTTACGCTTTCAATCGGGCCTACGAGCAGTACTTC,CASSYAFNRAYEQYF
TRBJ2-7,TRBD1,TRBV11-2,-,TGTGCCAGCAGCTTAGGACGGACAGGGGTTGGTTACGAGCAGTACTTC,CASSLGRTGVGYEQYF
TRBJ2-3,TRBD2,TRBV7-8,-,TGTGCCAGCAGCTTACCTTCTAGCGGGGGTGAAGATACGCAGTATTTT,CASSLPSSGGEDTQYF
TRBJ1-4,TRBD1,TRBV3-1/TRBV3-2,once,TGTGCCAGCAGCCAAGATCAAGGAGGGGGCCGGGGGAAAGAAAAACTGTTTTTT,CASSQDQGGGRGKEKLFF
TRBJ1-2,-,TRBV7-2,-,TGTGCCAGCAGCTTATCACAGGCTAACTATGGCTACACCTTC,CASSLSQANYGYTF
TRBJ1-4,TRBD1,TRBV2,-,TGTGCCAGCAGTGAAGCGGGACAGAATAATGAAAAACTGTTTTTT,CASSEAGQNNEKLFF
TRBJ2-1,-,TRBV4-1,once,TGCGCCAGCAGCCCGGAAACAGGAACTAATGAGCAGTTCTTC,CASSPETGTNEQFF
TRBJ2-1,-,TRBV24-1,-,TGTGCCACCAGTGATTTTTGGGGCGATGAGCAGTTCTTC,CATSDFWGDEQFF